The source of this T cell receptor (beta chain) is a study of Graves' ophthalmopathy and Graves' hyperthyroidism. This clonotype was counted ten times or more. RNA transcripts were the source from which TCR beta CDR3 regions were amplified. RT-PCR in the first round used HTBI primers; a second-round multiplex PCR followed. From the multiplex PCR reads, TCRdb called clonotypes with MiXCR, one entry per CDR3 protein. This table has 740,000 or so distinct CDR3 sequences, roughly 40% appearing once. The receptor was derived from an adult man with Graves' ophthalmopathy. Sequencing was carried out using peripheral blood.

CDR3 residues: CASSVEQTNEKLFF. The DNA of the CDR3 is TGTGCCAGCAGCGTAGAACAGACTAATGAAAAACTGTTTTTT. The gene calls are TRBV9 and TRBJ1-4; no clear D gene. The CDR3 extends over 14 amino acids. Germline CDR1 SGDLS, CDR2 YYNGEE. The germline V and J ends were trimmed by 0 bases and 2 bases, with 5 bases remaining between them.